The 21 T cell receptor beta chains below were found in one sample sequenced in a study of T cell responses to AZD1222 COVID-19 vaccine. Profiling relied on immunoSEQ multiplex PCR, and the TCRdb table lists in-frame clones only, not all of them. Of 160,000 or so clones listed, under 95% were seen once; the top ten hold roughly 4.3%. The specimen comprised peripheral blood, sampled on day 0 of MenACWY control vaccination. Source of these receptors: an adult in good health.

V is TRBV19 and J is TRBJ2-2; tentatively, D is TRBD2 (6 bases). V shed 6 bases and J shed 8 bases, with 22 bases lying between them. The CDR3 has 16 amino acids. Germline CDR1 LNHDA, CDR2 SQIVND (reference sequence). CDR3 protein: CASSNSRDSPGGELFF. In DNA form, the CDR3 reads TGTGCCAGTAGCAACTCACGGGACTCCCCCGGGGGGGAGCTGTTTTTT.

The chain recombines TRBV30 with TRBJ2-7, with 7 bases lining up with TRBD2. Germline V gene data show CDR1 as GTSNPN and CDR2 as SVGIG (reference sequence). V gave up 3 bases and J gave up 3 bases; unmatched junction bases: 11. The CDR3 has 15 residues. In DNA form, the CDR3 reads TGTGCCTGGAGAACCAAGAGGGAGGGGTACTACGAGCAGTACTTC. It codes for CAWRTKREGYYEQYF.

This chain joins TRBV18 and TRBJ2-2, with unresolved D. The CDR3 totals 15 residues. The V gene's germline CDR1 is KGHSH and CDR2 LQKENI. Deletions cut 3 bases from V and 1 base from J, with 9 bases between. The CDR3 region is CASSPLTENTGELFF. DNA of the CDR3: TGTGCCAGCTCACCCCTAACAGAGAACACCGGGGAGCTGTTTTTT.

This chain uses TRBV30 with TRBJ2-7; 11 nucleotides align to TRBD2. V shed 2 bases, J shed 4 bases, and the junction held 7 bases outside the gene matches. CDR3 length: 15 amino acids. CDR1 and CDR2 (germline): GTSNPN, SVGIG (reference sequence). CDR3 in DNA: TGTGCCTGGAGTCGTGCGGGGACTAGCGGTTACGAGCAGTACTTC. Translating gives CAWSRAGTSGYEQYF.

This clone was seen a single time. The rearrangement uses TRBV27 and TRBJ1-2; tentatively, D is TRBD1 (5 bases). Trimming took off 0 bases at V and 7 bases at J, with 15 bases between the two ends. Per the germline V gene, CDR1 is MNHEY and CDR2 is SMNVEV (reference sequence). The CDR3 extends over 15 amino acids. CDR3 nucleotides: TGTGCCAGCAGTTTATCGTACCCTCCTAGGGGTGGCTACACCTTC. Its translation is CASSLSYPPRGGYTF.

The chain uses TRBV4-2 and TRBJ2-1; D unclear. CDR1 is LGHNA, CDR2 YNFKEQ, per germline. V was clipped by 6 bases and J by 7 bases, with 13 bases between them. This CDR3 comprises 13 residues. The CDR3 loop reads CASSHRSENEQFF. For the CDR3, the DNA is TGTGCCAGCAGTCATAGGTCGGAGAATGAGCAGTTCTTC.

The table lists this clone with a count of one. Sequence at one end of the junction differs from germline and may be a read error. This chain links TRBV27 with TRBJ2-7, with unresolved D. The CDR3 has 14 residues. Germline CDR1 MNHEY, CDR2 SMNVEV (reference sequence). The chain's CDR3 is CASSPPGRSSEQYF. The CDR3 coding sequence is TGTGCCAGCAGTCCCCCCGGGCGCTCCTCCGAGCAGTACTTC.

As DNA, the CDR3 is TGCGCCAGCAGCACTGGACAGGGGGTGGGCTATGGCTACACCTTC. It specifies CASSTGQGVGYGYTF. The chain employs TRBV5-1 and TRBJ1-2; 10 bases agree with TRBD1. Germline V gene sequence: CDR1 SGHRS, CDR2 YFSETQ. J was trimmed by 4 bases and V by 4 bases; bases with no gene match: 7. This CDR3 comprises 15 residues.

The rearrangement links TRBV21-1 to TRBJ1-6; TRBD1 is the table's D call, not checked against the DNA. TRBV21-1 is a documented pseudogene. The CDR3 is 16 amino acids. CDR3 protein: CASSKCQGLFNSPLHF. As DNA, the CDR3 is TGTGCCAGCAGCAAATGTCAGGGCCTCTTTAATTCACCCCTCCACTTT.

The J gene is TRBJ2-1, the V gene TRBV7-2; 10 bases align to TRBD1. This CDR3 is 15 amino acids long. Germline CDR1 and CDR2: SGHTA and FQGNSA. V lost 4 bases, J lost 6 bases, and 6 bases stayed unmatched. The CDR3 sequence is CASSSRDRGVNEQFF. CDR3 DNA: TGTGCCAGCAGCTCCCGGGACAGGGGTGTCAATGAGCAGTTCTTC.

The table lists this clone with a few counts. V usage is TRBV24-1 and J usage is TRBJ2-7, with D possibly TRBD1 on 6 matching bases. Trimming removed 4 bases from V and 3 bases from J, with 18 bases in between. Germline V gene sequence: CDR1 KGHDR, CDR2 SFDVKD. The CDR3 runs 16 residues. DNA of the CDR3: TGTGCCACCAGTGACTCCCGGACAGAGCCCAGCTACGAGCAGTACTTC. Its translation is CATSDSRTEPSYEQYF.

CDR3 sequence reads: CASTRGMNTEAFF. For the CDR3, the DNA is TGTGCCAGTACCAGGGGGATGAACACTGAAGCTTTCTTT. The chain carries TRBV19 and TRBJ1-1, with 7 nucleotides matching TRBD1. The trim removed 7 bases at V and 0 bases at J, leaving 2 bases unmatched. There are 13 residues in the CDR3. Germline V gene data show CDR1 as LNHDA and CDR2 as SQIVND (reference sequence).

The V and J genes are TRBV7-2 and TRBJ1-4; a possible D gene is TRBD1 (6 bases). Deletions cut 1 base from V and 4 bases from J, with 13 bases between. Germline CDR1 and CDR2: SGHTA and FQGNSA. There are 16 residues in the CDR3. CDR3 coding DNA: TGTGCCAGCAGCTTAGAAGGGGGGGGCGGTAATGAAAAACTGTTTTTT. Translating it yields CASSLEGGGGNEKLFF. Full variable domain (missing parts from reference TRBV7-2 and TRBJ1-4): GAGVSQSPSNKVTEKGKDVELRCDPISGHTALYWYRQSLGQGLEFLIYFQGNSAPDKSGLPSDRFSAERTGGSVSTLTIQRTQQEDSAVYLCASSLEGGGGNEKLFFGSGTQLSVL.

The gene calls are TRBV15 and TRBJ2-7, with 8 nucleotides matching TRBD1. The V segment lost 1 base and the J segment 3 bases; nucleotides outside the gene matches: 11. This CDR3 is built from 17 residues. Germline-derived CDR1 and CDR2 are LNHNV and YYDKDF (reference sequence). Here the CDR3 reads CATSRVQGARKHYEQYF. The DNA of the CDR3 is TGTGCCACCAGCAGAGTCCAGGGGGCGAGGAAACACTACGAGCAGTACTTC.

The V and J genes are TRBV12-3 or TRBV12-4 and TRBJ1-1, with a possible D match to TRBD1 (5 bases). The CDR3 length is 11 residues. V lost 5 bases and J 12 bases, leaving 13 bases between the germline ends. The CDR3 DNA reads as TGTGCCAGCAGTCCACAAAGGGACCCTTTCTTT. As protein: CASSPQRDPFF.

This sequence joins TRBV6-5 and TRBJ2-3, with D tentatively TRBD1 (5 bases). The V end was cut by 6 bases, the J end by 0 bases, with 13 bases between. The CDR3 extends over 15 amino acids. CDR1 and CDR2 (germline): MNHEY, SVGAGI. In DNA, the CDR3 is TGTGCCAGCAGCAGTGACAGACGAAGCACAGATACGCAGTATTTT. Translated: CASSSDRRSTDTQYF.

The chain joins TRBV25-1 to TRBJ1-1; 9 nucleotides match TRBD1. The CDR3 spans 16 residues. The V gene end was trimmed by 9 bases and the J gene end by 4 bases; junction bases not matched to a gene: 15. Per germline, CDR1 MGHDK and CDR2 SYGVNS. For the CDR3, the DNA is TGTGCCAGAATGGATATGAGGGACAGGGATAGCACTGAAGCTTTCTTT. It yields the protein CARMDMRDRDSTEAFF.

In this sample, this clone turned up a few times. The chain employs TRBV4-3 and TRBJ2-7, with D unclear. V shed 6 bases and J shed 0 bases, with 18 bases lying between them. Germline values: CDR1 LGHNA, CDR2 YSLEER. This CDR3 has 16 residues. The CDR3 sequence is CASSLTSVSTSYEQYF. The DNA for the CDR3 is TGCGCCAGCAGTCTTACCAGCGTGAGTACCTCCTACGAGCAGTACTTC.

The V and J genes are TRBV28 and TRBJ1-4; TRBD1 agrees at 7 bases. This CDR3 has 14 amino acids. The V gene's germline CDR1 is MDHEN and CDR2 SYDVKM. Trimming removed 6 bases from V and 3 bases from J; junction bases left unmatched: 4. CDR3 sequence reads: CASRNRGPNEKLFF. CDR3 in DNA: TGTGCCAGCAGGAACAGGGGCCCTAATGAAAAACTGTTTTTT.

The chain carries TRBV9 and TRBJ2-3, with 7 bases lining up with TRBD1. This CDR3 contains 17 residues. The ends lost 0 bases at V and 2 bases at J; junction bases unmatched: 9. Germline-derived CDR1 and CDR2 are SGDLS and YYNGEE. The CDR3 DNA reads as TGTGCCAGCAGCGTAGGATCGGCAGGGGGTCTCACAGATACGCAGTATTTT. It is translated as CASSVGSAGGLTDTQYF.

The chain is built from TRBV4-2 and TRBJ2-1, with TRBD2 matching over 9 bases. Germline V lookup: CDR1 LGHNA, CDR2 YNFKEQ. CDR3 length: 16 residues. J was trimmed by 8 bases and V by 4 bases; bases with no gene match: 12. CDR3 residues: CASSRLVAGEVHEQFF. CDR3 nucleotides: TGTGCCAGCAGCCGCCTCGTAGCGGGAGAGGTCCATGAGCAGTTCTTC.